This TCR beta chain was captured in a study of PD-1 blockade in classical Hodgkin lymphoma. All the patients suffered relapse after autologous stem cell transplantation, and brentuximab vedotin exposure differed. Assay used: immunoSEQ multiplex PCR; TCRdb lists only in-frame clones, some missing. The sample includes tens of thousands of clones, roughly 80% of them seen just once. The CDR3 consists of 15 residues. CDR1 and CDR2 (germline): MGHRA, YSYEKL. V gave up 4 bases and J gave up 2 bases; unmatched junction bases: 2. The receptor was derived from a human donor with classical Hodgkin lymphoma. Sequencing was performed on peripheral blood mononuclear cells (PBMCs), taken before the second cycle of nivolumab. This chain connects TRBV4-1 to TRBJ2-6, with 7 bases that match TRBD1. The CDR3 sequence is CASSPTGAGANVLTF. CDR3 in DNA: TGCGCCAGCAGCCCTACAGGGGCTGGGGCCAACGTCCTGACTTTC.